The 25 T cell receptor beta chains below were found in one sample sequenced in a study of technical replicates of blood from several donors. Assay: immunoSEQ multiplex PCR; the TCRdb copy retains only in-frame clones and omits some. The sample contains 67,000 or so clones, 95% of which appear only once. The sequenced sample was T cells isolated from PBMCs. The receptors come from a human donor in good health.

CDR3 sequence: CASSVDVASSYEQYF. For the CDR3, the DNA is TGTGCCAGCAGCGTAGATGTAGCTAGCTCCTACGAGCAGTACTTC. The V call is TRBV9, the J call TRBJ2-7; D is unresolved. Trimming took off 0 bases at V and 0 bases at J, with 10 bases between the two ends. Germline V CDR1 and CDR2: SGDLS, YYNGEE. The CDR3 sequence is 15 residues long.

The V call is TRBV6-1, the J call TRBJ1-1, with D possibly TRBD1 on 5 matching bases. CDR3 length equals 12 residues. The V gene's germline CDR1 is MNHNS and CDR2 SASEGT. V lost 4 bases, J lost 4 bases, and 7 bases lay in between. The CDR3 DNA sequence: TGTGCCAGCAGTGTCGGGGGCACTGAAGCTTTCTTT. Translating it yields CASSVGGTEAFF.

This chain joins TRBV6-1 and TRBJ2-7; 12 nucleotides line up with TRBD2. The V segment lost 0 bases and the J segment 0 bases; nucleotides outside the gene matches: 12. The germline CDR1 and CDR2 sequences are MNHNS and SASEGT. The CDR3 length is 20 residues. The CDR3 protein is CASSEAISGLAGTSSYEQYF. For the CDR3, the DNA is TGTGCCAGCAGTGAAGCTATTTCAGGACTAGCGGGAACAAGCTCCTACGAGCAGTACTTC.

This clone appeared once. V gene TRBV5-1 combines with J gene TRBJ2-1; 10 nucleotides line up with TRBD2. CDR3 length: 13 amino acids. V lost 3 bases and J lost 10; bases outside the gene matches: 4. CDR1 SGHRS and CDR2 YFSETQ come from the germline V gene. CDR3 in DNA: TGCGCCAGCAGCTGGGGACTAGCGAGCGAGCAGTTCTTC. This encodes CASSWGLASEQFF.

The chain employs TRBV11-2 and TRBJ2-7; 7 bases fit TRBD2. The germline CDR1 and CDR2 sequences are SGHAT and FQNNGV. The V and J ends lost 5 bases and 5 bases, in that order; junction bases with no gene match: 6. This CDR3 has 13 amino acids. Here the CDR3 reads CASSEGLPHEQYF. The CDR3 region has the DNA TGTGCCAGCAGCGAGGGACTACCCCACGAGCAGTACTTC.

This chain joins TRBV5-4 and TRBJ2-5; D unclear. CDR1 is SGHNT and CDR2 is YYREEE in the germline V gene (reference sequence). V lost 0 bases and J lost 1, with 7 bases in between. This CDR3 spans 14 amino acids. CDR3 residues: CASSLVGSQETQYF. CDR3 sequence (DNA): TGTGCCAGCAGCTTGGTTGGCAGCCAAGAGACCCAGTACTTC.

The genes are TRBV29-1 and TRBJ1-1; 10 positions agree with TRBD1. The trim removed 3 bases at V and 5 bases at J, leaving 12 bases unmatched. Germline CDR1 reads SQVTM; CDR2 reads ANQGSEA. The CDR3 has 16 amino acids. CDR3 DNA sequence: TGCAGCGTTGATGTGACGGACAGGGGGTTGAGGACTGAAGCTTTCTTT. Translated: CSVDVTDRGLRTEAFF.

The rearrangement links TRBV29-1 to TRBJ1-2; 8 nucleotides align to TRBD1. CDR3 length equals 13 residues. The V gene's germline CDR1 is SQVTM and CDR2 ANQGSEA. V shed 4 bases, J shed 4 bases, and the junction held 5 bases outside the gene matches. The CDR3 is CSVAGGESYGYTF. Written as DNA, the CDR3 is TGCAGCGTTGCAGGGGGCGAGAGCTATGGCTACACCTTC.

This chain joins TRBV19 and TRBJ1-5; 7 nucleotides align to TRBD1. Unmatched junction bases numbered 1, after V lost 5 bases and J lost 3 bases. CDR1 LNHDA and CDR2 SQIVND come from the germline V gene (reference sequence). CDR3 size: 13 residues. This CDR3 reads CASSGQVNQPQHF. CDR3 coding DNA: TGTGCCAGTAGTGGACAGGTCAATCAGCCCCAGCATTTT.

J is TRBJ2-7 and V is TRBV6-1; perhaps TRBD1 as D (6 bases). V was pared by 6 bases and J by 0 bases, with 15 bases between. The germline gives CDR1 MNHNS, CDR2 SASEGT. The CDR3 is 15 residues long. The CDR3 sequence: CASRGSEGDSYEQYF. CDR3 sequence (DNA): TGTGCCAGCAGGGGATCCGAGGGGGACTCCTACGAGCAGTACTTC.

This chain joins TRBV4-2 and TRBJ2-5; 8 bases line up with TRBD2. CDR3 length: 17 amino acids. Germline CDR1 is LGHNA and CDR2 is YNFKEQ. Germline trimming cut 3 bases from V and 4 bases from J; bases unmatched to any gene: 13. In nucleotides, the CDR3 is TGTGCCAGCAGCCAGGGTTGGGTTAGCGGGGTTGGAGAGACCCAGTACTTC. Its translation: CASSQGWVSGVGETQYF.

This clone is judged medium-sized (0.01 to 0.1%). The chain combines TRBV7-2 with TRBJ2-2; TRBD1 might be the D (6 bases). The CDR3 sequence is 17 residues long. CDR1 and CDR2 from the germline V gene are SGHTA and FQGNSA. The germline V and J ends were trimmed by 5 bases and 0 bases, with 16 bases remaining between them. The CDR3 DNA is TGTGCCAGCAGCATCGACAGGCCCCTCGCGAACACCGGGGAGCTGTTTTTT. Its protein is CASSIDRPLANTGELFF. Looking up the rest from reference TRBV7-2 and TRBJ2-2 gives the full variable domain: GAGVSQSPSNKVTEKGKDVELRCDPISGHTALYWYRQSLGQGLEFLIYFQGNSAPDKSGLPSDRFSAERTGGSVSTLTIQRTQQEDSAVYLCASSIDRPLANTGELFFGEGSRLTVL.

This chain connects TRBV5-4 to TRBJ2-1; 9 bases fit TRBD2. The CDR3 loop spans 15 amino acids. The V gene end was trimmed by 4 bases and the J gene end by 5 bases; junction bases not matched to a gene: 7. The germline V gene encodes CDR1 SGHNT and CDR2 YYREEE (reference sequence). The CDR3 loop is CASSPRIAGDNEQFF. CDR3 DNA: TGTGCCAGCAGCCCCCGGATAGCGGGAGACAATGAGCAGTTCTTC.

The chain recombines TRBV7-9 with TRBJ1-6; 10 nucleotides agree with TRBD1. Germline V gene sequence: CDR1 SEHNR, CDR2 FQNEAQ (reference sequence). CDR3 length equals 16 residues. Losses at the gene ends were 5 bases for V and 9 bases for J; bases not matched to a gene: 10. In DNA form, the CDR3 reads TGTGCCAGCAGCATAAGACCGGGACAGGGGATTTCACCCCTCCACTTT. Translating gives CASSIRPGQGISPLHF.

The rearrangement joins TRBV5-6 to TRBJ1-5; a weak D match, TRBD1 (5 bases). Germline assignment: CDR1 SGHDT and CDR2 YYEEEE. The CDR3 runs to 14 residues. Between the trimmed V and J ends, which lost 4 bases and 0 bases, there was a span of 8 bases. CDR3 bases: TGTGCCAGCAGCGACAGCTATAGCAATCAGCCCCAGCATTTT. Its protein is CASSDSYSNQPQHF.

The V call is TRBV6-6, the J call TRBJ2-7; 10 nucleotides agree with TRBD1. CDR3 length: 16 amino acids. In germline, CDR1 is MNHNY, CDR2 SVGAGI (reference sequence). The junction had 8 bases not matched to a gene; V was cut back by 6 bases and J by 0 bases. The DNA of the CDR3 is TGTGCCAGCAGCATTAACCGACAGGGGGCCTCCTACGAGCAGTACTTC. Its translation: CASSINRQGASYEQYF.

This rearrangement joins TRBV5-8 to TRBJ2-3, with D perhaps TRBD2 (5 bases). The CDR3 extends over 12 amino acids. The V gene lost 0 bases and the J gene lost 13 bases, with 12 bases spanning the gap. Germline assignment: CDR1 SGHTS and CDR2 YDEGEE. In nucleotides, the CDR3 is TGTGCCAGCAGCTTGGTCCCGGACTCTAAGTATTTT. Residues: CASSLVPDSKYF. The entire variable domain, with the rest obtained from reference TRBV5-8 and TRBJ2-3, is as follows: EAGVTQSPTHLIKTRGQQATLRCSPISGHTSVYWYQQALGLGLQFLLWYDEGEERNRGNFPPRFSGRQFPNYSSELNVNALELEDSALYLCASSLVPDSKYFGPGTRLTVL.

The chain is built from TRBV19 and TRBJ1-5, with D possibly matching TRBD1 (5 bases). This CDR3 is built from 15 residues. The V end lost 1 base, the J end lost 4 bases, and 11 bases lay between the germline ends. Germline CDR1 reads LNHDA; CDR2 reads SQIVND (reference sequence). As DNA, the CDR3 is TGTGCCAGTAGTATAGCGGGGGGATTAAATCAGCCCCAGCATTTT. It yields the protein CASSIAGGLNQPQHF.

The V and J genes are TRBV27 and TRBJ2-2; D ambiguous. V was pared by 5 bases and J by 4 bases, with 20 bases between. Germline CDR1 is MNHEY and CDR2 is SMNVEV (reference sequence). This CDR3 is built from 17 residues. The CDR3 loop is CASSPPLYGPGTGELFF. As DNA, the CDR3 is TGTGCCAGCAGTCCTCCGCTATACGGCCCGGGCACCGGGGAGCTGTTTTTT.

The V call is TRBV11-2, the J call TRBJ1-2, with D perhaps matching TRBD1 (5 bases). This CDR3 is built from 15 residues. Per the germline V gene, CDR1 is SGHAT and CDR2 is FQNNGV. V lost 5 bases and J 2 bases, leaving 15 bases between the germline ends. The CDR3 DNA sequence: TGTGCCAGCAGCATAGCGGGGGGACTGAACTATGGCTACACCTTC. It encodes CASSIAGGLNYGYTF.

The chain combines TRBV11-2 with TRBJ2-5; possible D gene TRBD2, 6 bases. V lost 5 bases and J 0 bases, leaving 13 bases between the germline ends. Per the germline V gene, CDR1 is SGHAT and CDR2 is FQNNGV. This CDR3 has 15 residues. CDR3 coding DNA: TGTGCCAGCAGCCCGAGAGGAGGGAACCAAGAGACCCAGTACTTC. Encoded protein: CASSPRGGNQETQYF.

V usage is TRBV9 and J usage is TRBJ1-5; possibly TRBD1 for D (6 bases). The CDR3 consists of 15 residues. Between the trimmed V and J ends, which lost 2 bases and 8 bases, there was a span of 17 bases. Looked up from germline, CDR1 is SGDLS and CDR2 is YYNGEE. The CDR3 reads CASSVETGLNEPQHF. CDR3 nucleotide sequence: TGTGCCAGCAGCGTCGAGACAGGTTTGAATGAGCCCCAGCATTTT.

The chain carries TRBV7-9 and TRBJ1-3, with TRBD1 matching 8 bases. This CDR3 comprises 15 residues. Germline assignment: CDR1 SEHNR and CDR2 FQNEAQ (reference sequence). Trimming removed 7 bases from V and 3 bases from J; junction bases left unmatched: 8. CDR3 in amino acids: CASTGQGVVGNTIYF. As DNA, the CDR3 is TGTGCCAGCACTGGACAGGGTGTTGTTGGAAACACCATATATTTT. The whole variable domain, remainder taken from reference TRBV7-9 and TRBJ1-3, is DTGVSQNPRHKITKRGQNVTFRCDPISEHNRLYWYRQTLGQGPEFLTYFQNEAQLEKSRLLSDRFSAERPKGSFSTLEIQRTEQGDSAMYLCASTGQGVVGNTIYFGEGSWLTVV.

V usage is TRBV4-1 and J usage is TRBJ2-7; D is uncertain. Per the germline V gene, CDR1 is MGHRA and CDR2 is YSYEKL. This CDR3 spans 15 amino acids. V lost 1 base and J 5 bases, leaving 15 bases between the germline ends. The CDR3 loop is CASSQVPAMGHEQYF. The CDR3 region has the DNA TGCGCCAGCAGCCAAGTCCCCGCGATGGGCCACGAGCAGTACTTC.

The chain employs TRBV18 and TRBJ1-2; tentatively, D is TRBD1 (5 bases). V lost 0 bases to trimming and J lost 7 bases, with 12 bases between them. The CDR3 totals 14 residues. Germline-derived CDR1 and CDR2 are KGHSH and LQKENI. CDR3 amino acids: CASSPPSGGSGYTF. CDR3 coding DNA: TGTGCCAGCTCACCACCTTCGGGGGGAAGTGGCTACACCTTC.